One and the same sample provided the 10 T cell receptor beta chains below, sequenced in a study of sequential checkpoint blockade in melanoma. TCRdb's copy holds only in-frame clones and misses some; the assay was immunoSEQ multiplex PCR. The sample has 9,500 to 15,000 clones, 82% seen once. The sample's treatment: randomized to nivolumab then ipilimumab (arm A) or the reverse (arm B). The sample consisted of CD8+ T cells sorted from blood (inferred from file names), taken from a patient given nivolumab and ipilimumab in sequence. These receptors came from a human donor with melanoma.

The chain couples TRBV11-2 to TRBJ2-7, with TRBD2 identical over 10 bases. Unmatched junction bases numbered 10, after V lost 5 bases and J lost 6 bases. CDR3 size: 15 residues. Germline V gene sequence: CDR1 SGHAT, CDR2 FQNNGV. DNA for the CDR3: TGTGCCAGCAGCATACCGCTAGCGGGAGACGCCGAGCAGTACTTC. Encoded protein: CASSIPLAGDAEQYF.

The rearrangement links TRBV6-4 to TRBJ2-3; 8 nucleotides line up with TRBD2. Germline V gene sequence: CDR1 MRHNA, CDR2 SNTAGT. V gave up 4 bases and J gave up 1 base; unmatched junction bases: 4. This CDR3 has 15 amino acids. Written as DNA, the CDR3 is TGTGCCAGCAGTGGCCGAGCGGGGGGCACAGATACGCAGTATTTT. Protein product: CASSGRAGGTDTQYF.

The J gene is TRBJ2-7, the V gene TRBV7-9; D perhaps matches TRBD2 (6 bases). This CDR3 has 12 amino acids. Germline loops: CDR1 SEHNR, CDR2 FQNEAQ (reference sequence). The V gene lost 7 bases and the J gene lost 6 bases, with 13 bases spanning the gap. DNA of the CDR3: TGTGCCAGCAACGACCAGGGAGGCGAGCAGTACTTC. It specifies CASNDQGGEQYF.

V gene TRBV5-1 combines with J gene TRBJ2-7, with 12 bases identical to TRBD1. Germline V gene data show CDR1 as SGHRS and CDR2 as YFSETQ. The CDR3 is made up of 15 amino acids. J was trimmed by 4 bases and V by 3 bases; bases with no gene match: 5. This CDR3 reads CASSSGQGAPYEQYF. In DNA form, the CDR3 reads TGCGCCAGCAGCTCGGGACAGGGGGCGCCATACGAGCAGTACTTC. Complete variable domain (other parts from reference TRBV5-1 and TRBJ2-7): KAGVTQTPRYLIKTRGQQVTLSCSPISGHRSVSWYQQTPGQGLQFLFEYFSETQRNKGNFPGRFSGRQFSNSRSEMNVSTLELGDSALYLCASSSGQGAPYEQYFGPGTRLTVT.

This chain joins TRBV9 and TRBJ2-7; 7 bases fit TRBD2. The CDR3 is 15 amino acids. The germline V gene has CDR1 SGDLS and CDR2 YYNGEE. Trimming took 3 bases from V and 4 from J; bases not matched to a gene: 10. In DNA form, the CDR3 reads TGTGCCAGCAGCGCAAAAGCGGGAACTGATTACGAGCAGTACTTC. Its translation is CASSAKAGTDYEQYF.

The rearrangement links TRBV7-9 to TRBJ2-7; the D gene is possibly TRBD1 (5 bases). Germline loops: CDR1 SEHNR, CDR2 FQNEAQ (reference sequence). CDR3 length: 12 amino acids. The germline V and J ends were trimmed by 5 bases and 3 bases, with 8 bases remaining between them. This CDR3 is CASSVDNYEQYF. CDR3 bases: TGTGCCAGCAGCGTGGACAACTACGAGCAGTACTTC.

The chain has TRBV27 and TRBJ2-7; TRBD1 is a possible D gene (6 bases). This CDR3 region has 13 residues. Trimming removed 5 bases at V and 3 bases at J, with 11 bases between. The V gene's germline CDR1 is MNHEY and CDR2 SMNVEV (reference sequence). The CDR3 coding sequence is TGTGCCAGCAGTCACGGACAGCACTACGAGCAGTACTTC. Translation: CASSHGQHYEQYF.

The rearrangement joins TRBV9 to TRBJ2-7; the D gene is possibly TRBD2 (5 bases). With 0 bases removed from V and 3 bases from J, the gap between germline ends came to 10 bases. The germline CDR1 and CDR2 sequences are SGDLS and YYNGEE. The length of the CDR3 is 14 residues. The CDR3 DNA is TGTGCCAGCAGCGTAGCTTCAGGAGGCTACGAGCAGTACTTC. As protein: CASSVASGGYEQYF.

V and J are TRBV11-2 and TRBJ1-1; tentative D call: TRBD1 (6 bases). Germline-derived CDR1 and CDR2 are SGHAT and FQNNGV. The CDR3 runs 14 residues. V was trimmed by 6 bases and J by 3 bases, leaving 14 bases between them. CDR3 DNA sequence: TGTGCCAGCAGTCACGGGACAACCTACACTGAAGCTTTCTTT. Translation: CASSHGTTYTEAFF.

This clone showed up just once. V gene TRBV5-4 combines with J gene TRBJ2-1; 8 bases are a match to TRBD2. The CDR3 is 14 amino acids. With 0 bases clipped from V and 9 bases from J, the junction kept 5 bases outside the gene matches. Looked up from germline, CDR1 is SGHNT and CDR2 is YYREEE (reference sequence). CDR3 nucleotide sequence: TGTGCCAGCAGCTTGGCGGGAGGGTTCCTTGAGCAGTTCTTC. Translating gives CASSLAGGFLEQFF.